Detailed here is one T cell receptor (beta chain). This sample was included in a study of T cell responses to AZD1222 COVID-19 vaccine. Trimming removed 3 bases from V and 2 bases from J, with 8 bases in between. The germline gives CDR1 DFQATT, CDR2 SNEGSKA (reference sequence). The CDR3 loop spans 13 amino acids. The assay was immunoSEQ multiplex PCR, and TCRdb's table has in-frame clones only and misses some. This sample has tens of thousands of clones, with roughly 84% found just once. Sequencing was performed on peripheral blood, taken on day 0 of AZD1222 vaccination. This chain joins TRBV20-1 and TRBJ1-3; D might be TRBD1 (6 bases). The TCR was taken from an adult in good health. This CDR3 reads CSASWGPGNTIYF. The CDR3 bases are TGCAGTGCTAGTTGGGGGCCTGGAAACACCATATATTTT.